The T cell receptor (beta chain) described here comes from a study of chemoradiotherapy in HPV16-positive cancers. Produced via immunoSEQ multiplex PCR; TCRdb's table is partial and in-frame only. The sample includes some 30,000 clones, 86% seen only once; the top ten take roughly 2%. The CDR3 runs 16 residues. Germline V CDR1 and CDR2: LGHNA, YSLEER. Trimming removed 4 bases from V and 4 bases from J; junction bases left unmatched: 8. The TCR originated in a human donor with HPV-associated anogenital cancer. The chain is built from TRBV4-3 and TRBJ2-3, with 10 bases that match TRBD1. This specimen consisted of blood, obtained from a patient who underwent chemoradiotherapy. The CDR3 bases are TGCGCCAGCAGCCCTACGGGACAGGGGACCGCAGATACGCAGTATTTT. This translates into CASSPTGQGTADTQYF.